This T cell receptor (beta chain) comes out of a study of response to subunit inactivated influenza vaccine (dated by TCRdb to the late 2010s). Background on the whole study: To follow how T cells responded to a trivalent subunit inactivated influenza vaccine, the researchers relied on deep quantitative profiling of the T cell receptor repertoire. Study-level results and caveats: According to the authors, only a limited number of new T cells may be recruited by each seasonal influenza vaccination.

Looking up the germline V gene (reference sequence) yields CDR1 DFQATT and CDR2 SNEGSKA. Including the terminal cysteine and phenylalanine, the CDR3 comprises 13 residues. Of all the DNA, just the CDR3 is kept, 39 bases in frame from base 1. The junction shows trimming of 6 bases on V and 0 bases on J, and the gene matches do not reach 3 bases of it. For this clonotype: Its antigen remains unidentified. No base quality information exists; no much larger clone differs at one position.

The library was built by means of RT-PCR. The sequencer listed for this sample is Illumina HiSeq 2500. TCRdb's own reprocessing of the public reads used fastp at Q25 and MiXCR and kept productive beta chains. Each CDR3 protein gets just one entry, which takes the most common genes and DNA from the rows behind it. The sample yields 490,000 or so distinct CDR3 sequences; around 8% were counted once. 10% to 15% of the sample lies in the top ten. Recombination connected TRBV20-1 to TRBJ1-1; 8 bases in between match TRBD1. The sequences come from PBMCs from blood, collected less than 30 months after vaccination. This receptor was identified in a man in his fifties or sixties who received an inactivated influenza vaccine. Donor details come from another sample of the same person, matched by shared clones. The sequence in DNA is TGCAGTGCCCGGACAGGGCTGAACACTGAAGCTTTCTTT. Translated, it gives CSARTGLNTEAFF.